This entry lists 15 T cell receptor beta chains sequenced from one sample in a study of beta chain features in type 1 diabetes. General study results and limits: TCRB CDR3 length was moderately but significantly reduced in all four CD4+ subsets of Type 1 diabetes patients.

cDNA synthesis used the whole RNA isolate, giving expressed TCRB sequences. Only in-frame clones appear in the TCRdb table, and some are missing; sequencing was by immunoSEQ multiplex PCR. The sample consists of around 710,000 clones, roughly 12% of them appearing once. The antigens for these receptors are not known. Sequenced input: naive CD4+ T cells from blood. The receptors shown here come from a man aged 25-45 years with type 1 diabetes.

This clone came up a few times. This chain joins TRBV7-3 and TRBJ2-1; 8 bases match TRBD1. The V gene end was trimmed by 5 bases and the J gene end by 6 bases; junction bases not matched to a gene: 6. The CDR3 consists of 14 residues. Germline CDR1 is SGHTA and CDR2 is FQGTGA. In DNA, the CDR3 is TGTGCCAGCAGCCCCCGGACAGGGAGCAATGAGCAGTTCTTC. This sequence encodes CASSPRTGSNEQFF. The full variable domain, rest sourced from reference TRBV7-3 and TRBJ2-1, is GAGVSQTPSNKVTEKGKYVELRCDPISGHTALYWYRQSLGQGPEFLIYFQGTGAADDSGLPNDRFFAVRPEGSVSTLKIQRTERGDSAVYLCASSPRTGSNEQFFGPGTRLTVL.

The chain combines TRBV29-1 with TRBJ2-5; unclear D gene. The CDR3 is made up of 14 amino acids. Germline-derived CDR1 and CDR2 are SQVTM and ANQGSEA. V was cut by 5 bases and J by 0 bases, with 13 bases left in between. CDR3 sequence (DNA): TGCAGCGTTTATGGTGAGGAGTACCAAGAGACCCAGTACTTC. It specifies CSVYGEEYQETQYF.

This clone has just a few counts. The chain links TRBV4-3 to TRBJ2-5; perhaps TRBD2 as D (5 bases). The CDR3 has 15 amino acids. From germline, CDR1 is LGHNA and CDR2 YSLEER. Between the trimmed V and J ends, which lost 0 bases and 4 bases, there was a span of 12 bases. The CDR3 nucleotides are TGCGCCAGCAGCCAAGATGGAGGTGGAGGAGAGACCCAGTACTTC. Translated: CASSQDGGGGETQYF.

This clone was detected only a few times. The gene calls are TRBV7-8 and TRBJ1-5; D is undetermined. The CDR3 covers 15 residues. The V gene lost 2 bases and the J gene lost 2 bases, with 10 bases spanning the gap. The germline gives CDR1 SGHVS, CDR2 FQNEAQ. CDR3 in amino acids: CASSLISGGNQPQHF. CDR3 sequence (DNA): TGTGCCAGCAGCTTAATATCGGGAGGCAATCAGCCCCAGCATTTT.

This clone was counted between two and nine times. The rearrangement links TRBV10-3 to TRBJ2-5; 13 bases fit TRBD2. CDR1 is ENHRY and CDR2 is SYGVKD in the germline V gene. CDR3 length: 13 amino acids. Unmatched junction bases numbered 1, after V lost 7 bases and J lost 5 bases. CDR3 protein: CAIKGLAGETQYF. Here the CDR3 DNA reads TGTGCCATCAAGGGACTAGCGGGGGAGACCCAGTACTTC.

The rearrangement uses TRBV9 and TRBJ2-7; a possible D gene is TRBD1 (5 bases). Germline assignment: CDR1 SGDLS and CDR2 YYNGEE. The V and J ends lost 4 bases and 2 bases respectively, with 16 bases between them. The CDR3 contains 15 residues. DNA for the CDR3: TGTGCCAGCAGCCCTCGAGCAGGGAACCCCTACGAGCAGTACTTC. Its protein product is CASSPRAGNPYEQYF.

The rearrangement links TRBV9 to TRBJ2-3; 9 positions agree with TRBD2. After removal of 0 bases from V and 5 bases from J, the junction contained 7 bases not matched to a gene. Per germline, CDR1 SGDLS and CDR2 YYNGEE. This CDR3 has 16 amino acids. CDR3 region: CASSVGASGDGDTQYF. The CDR3 nucleotides read TGTGCCAGCAGCGTAGGGGCTAGCGGGGATGGAGATACGCAGTATTTT.

A few counts support this clone. The V gene is TRBV2, the J gene TRBJ1-5; D is uncertain. Per the germline V gene, CDR1 is SNHLY and CDR2 is FYNNEI. V lost 8 bases to trimming and J lost 3 bases, with 11 bases between them. This CDR3 comprises 13 residues. The DNA for the CDR3 is TGTGCCAGCGGGCAGAAAGACAATCAGCCCCAGCATTTT. As protein: CASGQKDNQPQHF.

This clone was found a few times. The J gene is TRBJ2-5, the V gene TRBV7-2; D is perhaps TRBD1 (6 bases). From germline, CDR1 is SGHTA and CDR2 FQGNSA. Trimming pared 1 base from V and 4 bases from J, leaving 10 bases between. This CDR3 is 14 amino acids long. CDR3 loop: CASSLGGRGETQYF. The CDR3 DNA reads TGTGCCAGCAGCTTAGGGGGCAGGGGAGAGACCCAGTACTTC.

This clone was counted only a few times. This chain connects TRBV5-1 to TRBJ2-2; perhaps D is TRBD1 or TRBD2 (5 bases each). The CDR3 runs 17 residues. Germline lookup yields CDR1 SGHRS and CDR2 YFSETQ. Between the trimmed V and J ends, which lost 5 bases and 4 bases, there was a span of 21 bases. For the CDR3, the DNA is TGCGCCAGCAGTGCAACCGGGGCCACAACCATCACCGGGGAGCTGTTTTTT. Its protein is CASSATGATTITGELFF.

The chain combines TRBV4-3 with TRBJ2-3; D is ambiguous. The CDR3 loop spans 14 amino acids. V was shortened by 1 base and J by 2 bases, with 7 bases between the two germline ends. Germline lookup yields CDR1 LGHNA and CDR2 YSLEER. As DNA, the CDR3 is TGCGCCAGCAGCCAAGGGGGAATCACAGATACGCAGTATTTT. Translation: CASSQGGITDTQYF.

The chain combines TRBV9 with TRBJ2-7; TRBD2 agrees at 10 bases. This CDR3 comprises 15 residues. V gave up 0 bases and J gave up 5 bases; unmatched junction bases: 5. Looked up from germline, CDR1 is SGDLS and CDR2 is YYNGEE. The CDR3 here is CASSVAASGGHEQYF. In DNA, the CDR3 is TGTGCCAGCAGCGTAGCGGCTAGCGGGGGCCACGAGCAGTACTTC. The full variable domain, its missing parts supplied by reference TRBV9 and TRBJ2-7, is DSGVTQTPKHLITATGQRVTLRCSPRSGDLSVYWYQQSLDQGLQFLIQYYNGEERAKGNILERFSAQQFPDLHSELNLSSLELGDSALYFCASSVAASGGHEQYFGPGTRLTVT.

This clone showed up just a few times. DNA of the CDR3: TGCGCCAGCAGCTTGGTCCAGGACTATGGCTACACCTTC. It encodes CASSLVQDYGYTF. The gene calls are TRBV5-1 and TRBJ1-2, with no clear D. This CDR3 contains 13 residues. V lost 0 bases, J lost 3 bases, and 6 bases lay in between. The germline CDR1 and CDR2 sequences are SGHRS and YFSETQ. Full variable domain (outside the CDR3, taken from reference TRBV5-1 and TRBJ1-2): KAGVTQTPRYLIKTRGQQVTLSCSPISGHRSVSWYQQTPGQGLQFLFEYFSETQRNKGNFPGRFSGRQFSNSRSEMNVSTLELGDSALYLCASSLVQDYGYTFGSGTRLTVV.

The chain is built from TRBV6-5 and TRBJ1-3; a weak D match, TRBD1 (5 bases). The CDR3 has 15 amino acids. V lost 6 bases, J lost 2 bases, and 14 bases lay in between. CDR1 and CDR2 from the germline V gene are MNHEY and SVGAGI. CDR3 sequence: CASRPQGAAGNTIYF. DNA of the CDR3: TGTGCCAGCAGGCCACAAGGGGCAGCTGGAAACACCATATATTTT.

V usage is TRBV13 and J usage is TRBJ1-5; 9 bases map to TRBD1. Trimming took 5 bases from V and 5 from J; bases not matched to a gene: 1. This CDR3 contains 13 residues. Germline V gives CDR1 PRHDT, CDR2 FYEKMQ (reference sequence). CDR3 amino acids: CASSRTGDQPQHF. The CDR3 DNA is TGTGCCAGCAGCCGGACAGGGGATCAGCCCCAGCATTTT.